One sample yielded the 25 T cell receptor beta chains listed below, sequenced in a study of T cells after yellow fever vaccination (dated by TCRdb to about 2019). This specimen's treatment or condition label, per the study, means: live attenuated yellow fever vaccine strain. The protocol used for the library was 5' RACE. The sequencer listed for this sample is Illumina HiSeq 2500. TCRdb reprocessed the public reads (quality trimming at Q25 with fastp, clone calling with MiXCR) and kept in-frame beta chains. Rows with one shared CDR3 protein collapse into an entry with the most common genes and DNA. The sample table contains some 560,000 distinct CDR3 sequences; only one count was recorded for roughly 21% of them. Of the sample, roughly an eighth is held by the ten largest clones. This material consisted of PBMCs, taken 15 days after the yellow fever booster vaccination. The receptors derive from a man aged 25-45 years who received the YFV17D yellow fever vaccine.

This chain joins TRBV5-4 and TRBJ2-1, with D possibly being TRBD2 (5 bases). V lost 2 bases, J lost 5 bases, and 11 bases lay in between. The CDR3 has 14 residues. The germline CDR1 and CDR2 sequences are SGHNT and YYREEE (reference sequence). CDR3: CASSFTTGDNEQFF. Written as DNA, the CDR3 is TGTGCCAGCAGCTTCACTACCGGGGACAATGAGCAGTTCTTC.

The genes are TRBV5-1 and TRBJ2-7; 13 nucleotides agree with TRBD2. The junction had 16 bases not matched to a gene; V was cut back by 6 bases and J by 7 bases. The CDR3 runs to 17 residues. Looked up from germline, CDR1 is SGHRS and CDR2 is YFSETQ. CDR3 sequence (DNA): TGCGCCAGCATGGGACTAGCGGGACCCCGGGACTCATGGGAGCAGTACTTC. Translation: CASMGLAGPRDSWEQYF.

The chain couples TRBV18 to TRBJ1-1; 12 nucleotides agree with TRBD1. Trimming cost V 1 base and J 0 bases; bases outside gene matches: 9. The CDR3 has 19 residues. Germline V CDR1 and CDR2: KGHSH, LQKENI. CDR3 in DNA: TGTGCCAGCTCACCACTCTGGGGGACAGGGGGCTCTATGAACACTGAAGCTTTCTTT. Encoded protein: CASSPLWGTGGSMNTEAFF.

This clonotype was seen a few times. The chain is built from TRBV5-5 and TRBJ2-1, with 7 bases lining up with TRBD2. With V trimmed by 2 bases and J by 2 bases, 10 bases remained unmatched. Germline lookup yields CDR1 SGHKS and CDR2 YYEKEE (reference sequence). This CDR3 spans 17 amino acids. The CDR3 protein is CASSLSIAGLTYNEQFF. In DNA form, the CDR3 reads TGTGCCAGCAGCTTAAGTATAGCGGGCTTGACCTACAATGAGCAGTTCTTC.

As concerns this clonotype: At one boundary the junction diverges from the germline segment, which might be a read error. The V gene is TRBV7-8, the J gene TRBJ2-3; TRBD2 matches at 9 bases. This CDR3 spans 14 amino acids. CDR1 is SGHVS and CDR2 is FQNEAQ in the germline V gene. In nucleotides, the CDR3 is TGTGCCAGCAGCTCCGGGACTAGCAAAGATACGCAGTATTTT. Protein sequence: CASSSGTSKDTQYF.

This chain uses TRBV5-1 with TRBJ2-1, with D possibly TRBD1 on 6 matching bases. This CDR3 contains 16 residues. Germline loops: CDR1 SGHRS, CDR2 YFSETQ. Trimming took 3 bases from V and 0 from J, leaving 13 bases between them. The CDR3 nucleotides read TGCGCCAGCAGCTCCGGGACAAAGAGCTCCTACAATGAGCAGTTCTTC. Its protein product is CASSSGTKSSYNEQFF.

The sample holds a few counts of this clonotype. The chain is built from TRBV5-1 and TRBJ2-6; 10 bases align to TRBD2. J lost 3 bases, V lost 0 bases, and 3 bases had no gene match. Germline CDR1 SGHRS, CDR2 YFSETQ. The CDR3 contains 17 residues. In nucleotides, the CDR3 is TGCGCCAGCAGCTTGGATTTAGCGGGAGGTGGGGCCAACGTCCTGACTTTC. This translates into CASSLDLAGGGANVLTF.

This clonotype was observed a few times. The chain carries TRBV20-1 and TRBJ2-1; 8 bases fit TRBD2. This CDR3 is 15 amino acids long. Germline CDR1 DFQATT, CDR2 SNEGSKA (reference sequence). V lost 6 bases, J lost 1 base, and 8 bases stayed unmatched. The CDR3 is CSAEPGLGSYNEQFF. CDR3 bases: TGCAGTGCAGAGCCGGGACTAGGTTCCTACAATGAGCAGTTCTTC.

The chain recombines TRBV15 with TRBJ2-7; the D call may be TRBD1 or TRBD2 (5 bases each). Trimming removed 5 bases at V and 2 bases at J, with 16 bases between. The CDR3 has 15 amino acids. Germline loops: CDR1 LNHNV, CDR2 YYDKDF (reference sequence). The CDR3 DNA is TGTGCCACCAGCGACGGGACCCAACGGGCCTACGAGCAGTACTTC. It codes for CATSDGTQRAYEQYF.

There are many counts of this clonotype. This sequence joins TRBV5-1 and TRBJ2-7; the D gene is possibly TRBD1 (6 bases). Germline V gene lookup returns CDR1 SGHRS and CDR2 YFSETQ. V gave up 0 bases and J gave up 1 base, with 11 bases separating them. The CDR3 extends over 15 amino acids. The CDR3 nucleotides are TGCGCCAGCAGCTTGGGTGGGGGCCTGTCCTACGAGCAGTACTTC. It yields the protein CASSLGGGLSYEQYF.

The CDR3 DNA is TGTGCCAGCAGCTTCATCCTAGCGGGAGATATTCGGCAGTATTTT. As protein: CASSFILAGDIRQYF. This sequence joins TRBV7-2 and TRBJ2-3, with 10 bases identical to TRBD2. Germline CDR1 SGHTA, CDR2 FQGNSA. V shed 3 bases, J shed 11 bases, and the junction held 11 bases outside the gene matches. There are 15 residues in the CDR3.

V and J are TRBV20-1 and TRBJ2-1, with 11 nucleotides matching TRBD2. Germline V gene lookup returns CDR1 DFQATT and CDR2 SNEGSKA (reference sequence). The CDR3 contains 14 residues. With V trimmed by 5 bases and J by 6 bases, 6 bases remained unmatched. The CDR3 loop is CSASLAGAINEQFF. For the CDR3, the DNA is TGCAGTGCTTCACTAGCGGGAGCTATCAATGAGCAGTTCTTC.

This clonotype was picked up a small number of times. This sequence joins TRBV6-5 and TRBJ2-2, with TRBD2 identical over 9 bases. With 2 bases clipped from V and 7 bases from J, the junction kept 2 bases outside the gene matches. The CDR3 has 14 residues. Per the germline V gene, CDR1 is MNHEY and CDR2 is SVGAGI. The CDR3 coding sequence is TGTGCCAGCAGTTACGGGACTAGCTACGGGGAGCTGTTTTTT. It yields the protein CASSYGTSYGELFF.

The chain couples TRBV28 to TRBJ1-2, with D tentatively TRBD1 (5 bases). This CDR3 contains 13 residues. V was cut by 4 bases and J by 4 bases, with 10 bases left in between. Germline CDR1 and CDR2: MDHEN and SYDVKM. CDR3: CASSWGGTYGYTF. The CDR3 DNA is TGTGCCAGCAGTTGGGGGGGAACCTATGGCTACACCTTC.

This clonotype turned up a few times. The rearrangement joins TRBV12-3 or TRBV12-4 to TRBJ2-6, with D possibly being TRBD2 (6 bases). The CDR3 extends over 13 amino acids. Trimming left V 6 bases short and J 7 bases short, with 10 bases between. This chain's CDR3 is CASRAGNANVLTF. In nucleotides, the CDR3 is TGTGCCAGCAGGGCGGGAAACGCCAACGTCCTGACTTTC.

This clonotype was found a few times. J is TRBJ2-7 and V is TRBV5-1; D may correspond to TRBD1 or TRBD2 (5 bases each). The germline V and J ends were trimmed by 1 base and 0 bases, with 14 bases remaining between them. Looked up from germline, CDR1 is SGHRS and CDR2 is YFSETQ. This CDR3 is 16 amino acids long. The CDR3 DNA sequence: TGCGCCAGCAGCTTGCAACCGGGACGAAGCTCCTACGAGCAGTACTTC. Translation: CASSLQPGRSSYEQYF.

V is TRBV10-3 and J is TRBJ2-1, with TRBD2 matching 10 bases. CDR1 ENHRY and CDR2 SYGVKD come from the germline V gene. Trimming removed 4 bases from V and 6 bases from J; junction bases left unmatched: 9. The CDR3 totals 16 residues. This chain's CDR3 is CAISVSSGSSGNEQFF. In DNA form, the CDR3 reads TGTGCCATCAGTGTCTCTAGCGGGAGTTCTGGCAATGAGCAGTTCTTC.

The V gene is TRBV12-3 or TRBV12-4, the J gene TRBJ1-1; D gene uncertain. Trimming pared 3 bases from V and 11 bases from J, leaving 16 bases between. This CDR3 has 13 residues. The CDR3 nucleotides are TGTGCCAGCAGTTTCCTACTAACTATCGGGGCTTTCTTT. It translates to CASSFLLTIGAFF.

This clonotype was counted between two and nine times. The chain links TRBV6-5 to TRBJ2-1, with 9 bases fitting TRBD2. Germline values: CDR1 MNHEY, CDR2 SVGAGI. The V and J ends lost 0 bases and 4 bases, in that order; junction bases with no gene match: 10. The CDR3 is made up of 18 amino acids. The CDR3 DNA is TGTGCCAGCAGTTACTCTTGGCCGTCTAGCGGGAATTACAATGAGCAGTTCTTC. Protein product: CASSYSWPSSGNYNEQFF.

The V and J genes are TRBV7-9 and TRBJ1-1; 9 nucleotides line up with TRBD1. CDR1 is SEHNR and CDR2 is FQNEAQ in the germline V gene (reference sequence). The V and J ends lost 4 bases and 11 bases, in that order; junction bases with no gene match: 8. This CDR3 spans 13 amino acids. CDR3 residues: CASSWGQGGGAFF. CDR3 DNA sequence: TGTGCCAGCAGCTGGGGACAGGGTGGAGGGGCTTTCTTT.

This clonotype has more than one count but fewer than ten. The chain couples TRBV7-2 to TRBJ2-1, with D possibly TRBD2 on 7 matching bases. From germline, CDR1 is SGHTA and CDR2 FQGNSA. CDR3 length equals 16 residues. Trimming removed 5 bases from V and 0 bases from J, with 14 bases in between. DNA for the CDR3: TGTGCCAGCAGCGCGGGGGCTGGCCGCTCCTACAATGAGCAGTTCTTC. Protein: CASSAGAGRSYNEQFF.

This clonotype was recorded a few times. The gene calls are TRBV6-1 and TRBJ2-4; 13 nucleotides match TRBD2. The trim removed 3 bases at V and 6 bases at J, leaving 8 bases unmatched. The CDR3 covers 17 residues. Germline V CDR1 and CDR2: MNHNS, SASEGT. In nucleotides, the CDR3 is TGTGCCAGCAGTGATACTAGCGGGAGGGCGGGGGGAAACATTCAGTACTTC. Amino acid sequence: CASSDTSGRAGGNIQYF.

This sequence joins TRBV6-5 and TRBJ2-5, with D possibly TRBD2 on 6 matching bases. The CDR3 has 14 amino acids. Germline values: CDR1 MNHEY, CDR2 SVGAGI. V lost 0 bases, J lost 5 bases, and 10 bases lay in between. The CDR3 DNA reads TGTGCCAGCAGTTACTCTACTAGCCTGGAGACCCAGTACTTC. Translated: CASSYSTSLETQYF.

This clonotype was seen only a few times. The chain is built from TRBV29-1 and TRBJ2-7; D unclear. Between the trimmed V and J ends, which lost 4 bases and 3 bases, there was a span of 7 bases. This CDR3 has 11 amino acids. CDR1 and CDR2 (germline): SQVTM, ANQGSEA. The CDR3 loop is CSVVGIYEQYF. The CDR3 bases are TGCAGCGTTGTGGGAATCTACGAGCAGTACTTC.

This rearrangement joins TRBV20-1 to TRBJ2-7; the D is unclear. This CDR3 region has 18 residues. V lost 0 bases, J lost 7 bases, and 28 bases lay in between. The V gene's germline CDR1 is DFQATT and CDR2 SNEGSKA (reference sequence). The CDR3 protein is CSARDCLRVNLRRCEQYF. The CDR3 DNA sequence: TGCAGTGCTAGAGATTGTTTAAGGGTTAACCTCCGGCGGTGTGAGCAGTACTTC.